Sequencing of this T cell receptor beta chain was carried out in a study of blood T cell repertoires in COVID-19. About the research overall: T cells, B-cell-depleted T cells, or PBMCs supplied cDNA or gDNA.

Individuals drawn from approximately 22 US areas were about 18 to 89 years old. Researchers sorted participants into cohorts using their self-reported clinical history. Assay used: immunoSEQ multiplex PCR; TCRdb lists only in-frame clones, some missing. This table has 400,000 or so clones, around 87% appearing once. This clonotype was obtained from a man aged 30 to 45 who had recovered from COVID-19. Sequenced material: PBMCs or T cells enriched from blood (not recorded which).

The CDR3 DNA reads TGTGCCAGCAGTTCCCAAGGACAGGGTGAACTGTTTTTT. Protein sequence: CASSSQGQGELFF. J is TRBJ1-4 and V is TRBV12-3 or TRBV12-4, with 8 bases aligning to TRBD1. The CDR3 runs to 13 residues. With 4 bases clipped from V and 12 bases from J, the junction kept 7 bases outside the gene matches.